These T cell receptor beta chains were read from a single sample in a study of blood T cell repertoires in COVID-19. Generated by immunoSEQ multiplex PCR, the TCRdb table keeps only in-frame clones and is missing some. The sample includes about 130,000 clones, around 85% of them seen just once. Sequencing used peripheral blood. The source is a woman aged 45-65 years who had recovered from COVID-19. The CDR3 runs from the conserved cysteine through the conserved F or W. Each record gives: CDR3 DNA, CDR3 protein, clone size, J gene, D gene, V gene. D genes are given only for firm matches. For some rows the clone size is stated as once, few or many, or as a class when expanded; others skip it.

CDR3nt: TGTGCCAGCTCACCACAGTCTGCAGAATCGGGAAACACCATATATTTT
CDR3aa: CASSPQSAESGNTIYF
abundance: -
j_gene: TRBJ1-3
d_gene: -
v_gene: TRBV18

CDR3nt: TGTGCCAGCAGCATTACAGGGTATGATGGCTACACCTTC
CDR3aa: CASSITGYDGYTF
abundance: -
j_gene: TRBJ1-2
d_gene: -
v_gene: TRBV7-9

CDR3nt: TGTGCCAGCAGTGGATCACAGGGCCCCTACAATCAGCCCCAGCATTTT
CDR3aa: CASSGSQGPYNQPQHF
abundance: few
j_gene: TRBJ1-5
d_gene: -
v_gene: TRBV2

CDR3nt: TGTGCTAGTGGTTTGGGAGGGGGCGCTGGGGATGAGCAGTTCTTC
CDR3aa: CASGLGGGAGDEQFF
abundance: once
j_gene: TRBJ2-1
d_gene: TRBD1
v_gene: TRBV12-5

CDR3nt: TGTGCCAGCAGTACCCCTGGGACAGGGAGGTACACCTTC
CDR3aa: CASSTPGTGRYTF
abundance: -
j_gene: TRBJ1-2
d_gene: TRBD1
v_gene: TRBV12-3/TRBV12-4

CDR3nt: TGTGCCAGCACCAAGACTAGCGGGGGGGAGACCCAGTACTTC
CDR3aa: CASTKTSGGETQYF
abundance: -
j_gene: TRBJ2-5
d_gene: TRBD2
v_gene: TRBV7-2

CDR3nt: TGCGCCAGCAGTCAATCGTTTCGGGGGGCGTATGGCTACACCTTC
CDR3aa: CASSQSFRGAYGYTF
abundance: -
j_gene: TRBJ1-2
d_gene: -
v_gene: TRBV23-1

CDR3nt: TGTGCCAGCAGCGTAGCTGGGACAGCTAACTATGGCTACACCTTC
CDR3aa: CASSVAGTANYGYTF
abundance: -
j_gene: TRBJ1-2
d_gene: TRBD1
v_gene: TRBV9

CDR3nt: TGTGCCACCCCAAGCGGGGGCCGTGGGACCTACAATGAGCAGTTCTTC
CDR3aa: CATPSGGRGTYNEQFF
abundance: -
j_gene: TRBJ2-1
d_gene: TRBD2
v_gene: TRBV27

CDR3nt: TGCAGCGGCTCTCTAGCGGGAGGGACAGATACGCAGTATTTT
CDR3aa: CSGSLAGGTDTQYF
abundance: -
j_gene: TRBJ2-3
d_gene: TRBD2
v_gene: TRBV29-1

CDR3nt: TGTGCCAGCAGCCACGGACCGGGACAGGGGATGAACACTGAAGCTTTCTTT
CDR3aa: CASSHGPGQGMNTEAFF
abundance: -
j_gene: TRBJ1-1
d_gene: TRBD1
v_gene: TRBV4-2

CDR3nt: TGTGCCTGGACCAGACTGCTATCGAACACTGAAGCTTTCTTT
CDR3aa: CAWTRLLSNTEAFF
abundance: -
j_gene: TRBJ1-1
d_gene: -
v_gene: TRBV30

CDR3nt: TGCGCCAGCAGCCGGAATTCGGGCGGGGAAAGACAAGAGACCCAGTACTTC
CDR3aa: CASSRNSGGERQETQYF
abundance: -
j_gene: TRBJ2-5
d_gene: -
v_gene: TRBV4-1

CDR3nt: TGTGCCAGCAGTTCCAACAGTAATCAGCCCCAGCATTTT
CDR3aa: CASSSNSNQPQHF
abundance: -
j_gene: TRBJ1-5
d_gene: -
v_gene: TRBV12-3/TRBV12-4

CDR3nt: TGCGCCAGCAGCGTCCCGGGGACAGCTGAAGCTTTCTTT
CDR3aa: CASSVPGTAEAFF
abundance: -
j_gene: TRBJ1-1
d_gene: TRBD1
v_gene: TRBV5-1

CDR3nt: TGTGCCTGGAGTTTCGGTTGGGAGCTGTTTTTT
CDR3aa: CAWSFGWELFF
abundance: -
j_gene: TRBJ2-2
d_gene: -
v_gene: TRBV30

CDR3nt: TGTGCCTGGTCCCGCGGGGGCACAGATACGCAGTATTTT
CDR3aa: CAWSRGGTDTQYF
abundance: -
j_gene: TRBJ2-3
d_gene: -
v_gene: TRBV30

CDR3nt: TGCGCCAGCAGCCGGACTAGCGACTACAATGAGCAGTTCTTC
CDR3aa: CASSRTSDYNEQFF
abundance: -
j_gene: TRBJ2-1
d_gene: TRBD2
v_gene: TRBV5-1

CDR3nt: TGTGCCACCAGCAGAGATCGAGAGACCCAGTACTTC
CDR3aa: CATSRDRETQYF
abundance: -
j_gene: TRBJ2-5
d_gene: -
v_gene: TRBV15

CDR3nt: TGTGCCAGCAGGAAAGCGGGCACCGGGGAGCTGTTTTTT
CDR3aa: CASRKAGTGELFF
abundance: -
j_gene: TRBJ2-2
d_gene: -
v_gene: TRBV7-3

CDR3nt: TGTGCCAGCAGTTATCAGGGGCAGGGCTACACCTTC
CDR3aa: CASSYQGQGYTF
abundance: once
j_gene: TRBJ1-2
d_gene: -
v_gene: TRBV12-3/TRBV12-4

CDR3nt: TGTGCCAGTAGTACGCCCGGGACAGCTAACTATGGCTACACCTTC
CDR3aa: CASSTPGTANYGYTF
abundance: -
j_gene: TRBJ1-2
d_gene: TRBD1
v_gene: TRBV19

CDR3nt: TGTGCTAGTGGTTTGGTTAAGGGGGCTTGGGGCTACACCTTC
CDR3aa: CASGLVKGAWGYTF
abundance: -
j_gene: TRBJ1-2
d_gene: TRBD1
v_gene: TRBV12-5

CDR3nt: TGCAGCGTTGAAGGAGGGGCAGGGGGTATTACTGAAGCTTTCTTT
CDR3aa: CSVEGGAGGITEAFF
abundance: once
j_gene: TRBJ1-1
d_gene: TRBD1
v_gene: TRBV29-1

CDR3nt: TGTGCCAGCAGCCAAGATCCGAGACTAGCGGGAGGATATACCCATTCCTACGAGCAGTACTTC
CDR3aa: CASSQDPRLAGGYTHSYEQYF
abundance: -
j_gene: TRBJ2-7
d_gene: TRBD2
v_gene: TRBV3-1/TRBV3-2

CDR3nt: TGTGCCACCATAGCGGGGACAACGAACACCGGGGAGCTGTTTTTT
CDR3aa: CATIAGTTNTGELFF
abundance: -
j_gene: TRBJ2-2
d_gene: TRBD2
v_gene: TRBV15

CDR3nt: TGTGCCAGTAGGGGACAGAGCACCTACGAGCAGTACTTC
CDR3aa: CASRGQSTYEQYF
abundance: -
j_gene: TRBJ2-7
d_gene: TRBD1
v_gene: TRBV19

CDR3nt: TGTGCCAGCAGCTTCCTCTCTGGAAACACCATATATTTT
CDR3aa: CASSFLSGNTIYF
abundance: -
j_gene: TRBJ1-3
d_gene: -
v_gene: TRBV12-3/TRBV12-4

CDR3nt: TGTGCCAGCACGTTGAACACTGAAGCTTTCTTT
CDR3aa: CASTLNTEAFF
abundance: -
j_gene: TRBJ1-1
d_gene: -
v_gene: TRBV12-3/TRBV12-4

CDR3nt: TGTGCCAGCAGTTACCAAAAAACAGGAAACTATGGCTACACCTTC
CDR3aa: CASSYQKTGNYGYTF
abundance: -
j_gene: TRBJ1-2
d_gene: -
v_gene: TRBV6-5

CDR3nt: TGTGCCAGCTCAGTGGGACAGGGGGCTTCACCCCTCCACTTT
CDR3aa: CASSVGQGASPLHF
abundance: -
j_gene: TRBJ1-6
d_gene: TRBD1
v_gene: TRBV18

CDR3nt: TGCGCCAGCAGCCATACTATCCGCACAGGGTTAGTAGTTACCTTC
CDR3aa: CASSHTIRTGLVVTF
abundance: few
j_gene: TRBJ1-2
d_gene: -
v_gene: TRBV4-1

CDR3nt: TGTGCCAGTAGTATGCTAGCGGGTCAAAACATTCAGTACTTC
CDR3aa: CASSMLAGQNIQYF
abundance: -
j_gene: TRBJ2-4
d_gene: TRBD2
v_gene: TRBV19

CDR3nt: TGTGCCAGTGGTTTTACGCGGGGCCATAGGGATACGCAGTATTTT
CDR3aa: CASGFTRGHRDTQYF
abundance: once
j_gene: TRBJ2-3
d_gene: -
v_gene: TRBV19

CDR3nt: TGTGCCAGCAGCTACGAACAGGGGATAAACGGCTACACCTTC
CDR3aa: CASSYEQGINGYTF
abundance: -
j_gene: TRBJ1-2
d_gene: TRBD1
v_gene: TRBV7-9

CDR3nt: TGCGCCAGCAGCTTGGGAGGTCGAATGAAGGGGGAGACCCAGTACTTC
CDR3aa: CASSLGGRMKGETQYF
abundance: -
j_gene: TRBJ2-5
d_gene: -
v_gene: TRBV5-1

CDR3nt: TGTGCCAGCACAAGGACAGGCAAAAACGAGCAGTACTTC
CDR3aa: CASTRTGKNEQYF
abundance: -
j_gene: TRBJ2-7
d_gene: TRBD1
v_gene: TRBV6-5

CDR3nt: TGTGCCAGCAGCCTAAGACTAGTACTTCCCACAGATACGCAGTATTTT
CDR3aa: CASSLRLVLPTDTQYF
abundance: -
j_gene: TRBJ2-3
d_gene: -
v_gene: TRBV7-8

CDR3nt: TGTGCCAGCAGCCTACAGGGTCGCGTGATGAATGGCTACACCTTC
CDR3aa: CASSLQGRVMNGYTF
abundance: -
j_gene: TRBJ1-2
d_gene: -
v_gene: TRBV13

CDR3nt: TGCGCCAGCAGCCAAGAATGGGGGGTTTCCTACAATGAGCAGTTCTTC
CDR3aa: CASSQEWGVSYNEQFF
abundance: once
j_gene: TRBJ2-1
d_gene: -
v_gene: TRBV4-3

CDR3nt: TGTGCCAGCAGTTACTCAGGGGGCAGCATGAACACTGAAGCTTTCTTT
CDR3aa: CASSYSGGSMNTEAFF
abundance: few
j_gene: TRBJ1-1
d_gene: TRBD1
v_gene: TRBV6-5

CDR3nt: TGCGCCAGCAGCTTGGGGGCTCGGCCGGACACCTTC
CDR3aa: CASSLGARPDTF
abundance: -
j_gene: TRBJ1-2
d_gene: -
v_gene: TRBV5-1